The next 27 T cell receptor beta chains were all read from a single sample in a study of cytomegalovirus exposure and HLA in healthy donors. The PCR made use of 60 Vbeta and 13 Jbeta primers. Clones were sequenced by immunoSEQ multiplex PCR, and TCRdb holds only the in-frame ones, with some missing. In all, the sample yields over 200,000 clones. Sequenced sample: PBMCs. The receptors stem from a woman aged 25 to 45 in good health and CMV-seropositive.

The chain carries TRBV10-3 and TRBJ1-4; D unresolved. This CDR3 is 12 amino acids long. The germline gives CDR1 ENHRY, CDR2 SYGVKD. Trimming took 2 bases from V and 6 from J, leaving 4 bases between them. Here the CDR3 DNA reads TGTGCCATCAGTGAGAACTATGAAAAACTGTTTTTT. Translated: CAISENYEKLFF.

The CDR3 nucleotides are TGCGCCAGCAGCTTGTTAAAGGGACTAGATTCCTACGAGCAGTACTTC. As protein: CASSLLKGLDSYEQYF. The V and J genes are TRBV5-1 and TRBJ2-5, with 8 bases aligning to TRBD2. The J call is uncertain, as TRBJ2-7 better fits the DNA end. The germline CDR1 and CDR2 sequences are SGHRS and YFSETQ. This CDR3 spans 16 amino acids.

This rearrangement joins TRBV29-1 to TRBJ2-1, with TRBD1 matching over 9 bases. This CDR3 is built from 14 residues. Germline CDR1 is SQVTM and CDR2 is ANQGSEA. Trimming removed 0 bases from V and 6 bases from J; junction bases left unmatched: 3. The CDR3 region is CSVEDRQGVNEQFF. The DNA of the CDR3 is TGCAGCGTTGAAGATCGACAGGGGGTCAATGAGCAGTTCTTC.

This rearrangement joins TRBV7-9 to TRBJ2-1; 7 nucleotides match TRBD1. Germline V gene sequence: CDR1 SEHNR, CDR2 FQNEAQ (reference sequence). The CDR3 has 14 residues. Losses at the gene ends were 4 bases for V and 0 bases for J; bases not matched to a gene: 0. This CDR3 reads CASSSGGSYNEQFF. CDR3 sequence (DNA): TGTGCCAGCAGCTCAGGGGGCTCCTACAATGAGCAGTTCTTC.

The CDR3 spells CASSLTGDGSPLHF. The CDR3, as DNA: TGTGCCAGCAGCTTAACGGGGGATGGTTCACCCCTCCACTTT. The chain combines TRBV7-9 with TRBJ1-6; weak D call: TRBD1 (5 bases). Germline assignment: CDR1 SEHNR and CDR2 FQNEAQ (reference sequence). This CDR3 contains 14 residues. The V end was cut by 2 bases, the J end by 9 bases, with 11 bases between.

V usage is TRBV6-1 and J usage is TRBJ1-1, with D tentatively TRBD1 (6 bases). The germline gives CDR1 MNHNS, CDR2 SASEGT. The CDR3 runs 13 residues. V was shortened by 6 bases and J by 1 base, with 9 bases between the two germline ends. The CDR3 protein is CASRPDRNTEAFF. CDR3 DNA: TGTGCCAGCAGGCCGGACAGGAACACTGAAGCTTTCTTT.

V gene TRBV5-1 combines with J gene TRBJ1-1, with unresolved D. The CDR3 runs 15 residues. V shed 0 bases and J shed 6 bases, with 15 bases lying between them. Per germline, CDR1 SGHRS and CDR2 YFSETQ. The CDR3 loop reads CASSLEYLGGSEAFF. CDR3 sequence (DNA): TGCGCCAGCAGCTTGGAGTACCTCGGCGGGTCTGAAGCTTTCTTT.

The chain uses TRBV7-9 and TRBJ1-1; TRBD1 is a possible D gene (6 bases). The V gene lost 5 bases and the J gene lost 11 bases, with 15 bases spanning the gap. CDR1 and CDR2 from the germline V gene are SEHNR and FQNEAQ (reference sequence). The CDR3 spans 12 residues. The CDR3 sequence is CASSPYRVWAFF. CDR3 sequence (DNA): TGTGCCAGCAGCCCTTACAGGGTTTGGGCTTTCTTT.

Written as DNA, the CDR3 is TGTGCCAGCAGCTTAGGGGACAGGGTTGGCAATGAGCAGTTCTTC. Translating it yields CASSLGDRVGNEQFF. V and J are TRBV7-2 and TRBJ2-1, with 9 bases that match TRBD1. The ends lost 1 base at V and 6 bases at J; junction bases unmatched: 4. The CDR3 extends over 15 amino acids. The germline V gene has CDR1 SGHTA and CDR2 FQGNSA.

The V gene is TRBV6-5, the J gene TRBJ1-2, with 10 bases matching TRBD1. CDR1 is MNHEY, CDR2 SVGAGI, per germline. J was trimmed by 5 bases and V by 8 bases; bases with no gene match: 8. This CDR3 is built from 14 residues. The CDR3 here is CASGRQGAVYGYTF. DNA of the CDR3: TGTGCCAGCGGGAGACAGGGGGCGGTTTATGGCTACACCTTC.

The chain uses TRBV5-3 and TRBJ2-5; 8 bases are shared with TRBD2. TRBV5-3 is an open reading frame, and its role is uncertain. J gave up 5 bases and V 1 base, and 4 bases lay outside the gene matches. The CDR3 has 14 amino acids. The CDR3 sequence is CARSLRLAYETQYF. In DNA form, the CDR3 reads TGTGCCAGAAGCTTGCGACTAGCGTACGAGACCCAGTACTTC.

The chain combines TRBV11-2 with TRBJ2-1; TRBD2 matches 11 bases. Germline lookup yields CDR1 SGHAT and CDR2 FQNNGV. The CDR3 extends over 17 amino acids. V was clipped by 0 bases and J by 8 bases; unmatched bases: 9. The CDR3 sequence: CASSLDISSGRLDEQFF. The CDR3 DNA is TGTGCCAGCAGCTTAGATATTTCTAGCGGGAGGCTCGATGAGCAGTTCTTC.

The chain couples TRBV9 to TRBJ1-1; the D gene is possibly TRBD1 (6 bases). Germline-derived CDR1 and CDR2 are SGDLS and YYNGEE. The CDR3 is 15 amino acids. V lost 0 bases to trimming and J lost 4 bases, with 13 bases between them. The CDR3 DNA reads as TGTGCCAGCAGCGTAGGGGGGCAGGTGGGCACTGAAGCTTTCTTT. Translating gives CASSVGGQVGTEAFF.

V usage is TRBV9 and J usage is TRBJ2-3; 10 bases align to TRBD1. Trimming at V came to 3 bases and at J to 4 bases, leaving 5 bases not matched to a gene. CDR3 length equals 15 residues. Germline CDR1 is SGDLS and CDR2 is YYNGEE. CDR3 sequence reads: CASSARQGASDTQYF. The CDR3 region has the DNA TGTGCCAGCAGCGCTCGACAGGGGGCCTCAGATACGCAGTATTTT. Using reference TRBV9 and TRBJ2-3 for the parts outside the CDR3, the full variable domain is DSGVTQTPKHLITATGQRVTLRCSPRSGDLSVYWYQQSLDQGLQFLIQYYNGEERAKGNILERFSAQQFPDLHSELNLSSLELGDSALYFCASSARQGASDTQYFGPGTRLTVL.

CDR3 protein: CASSYGTGFVETQYF. The CDR3 DNA follows: TGTGCCAGCAGTTACGGGACAGGGTTTGTGGAGACCCAGTACTTC. The V gene is TRBV6-6, the J gene TRBJ2-5, with TRBD1 identical over 9 bases. The CDR3 contains 15 residues. Germline V lookup: CDR1 MNHNY, CDR2 SVGAGI (reference sequence). With 2 bases clipped from V and 5 bases from J, the junction kept 6 bases outside the gene matches.

V gene TRBV29-1 combines with J gene TRBJ2-3; D gene unclear. V lost 6 bases and J 1 base, leaving 5 bases between the germline ends. CDR3 length: 11 residues. Germline assignment: CDR1 SQVTM and CDR2 ANQGSEA. DNA of the CDR3: TGCAGCGTACAAGGCACAGATACGCAGTATTTT. Encoded protein: CSVQGTDTQYF.

The chain couples TRBV5-8 to TRBJ1-2; tentatively, D is TRBD1 (5 bases). V shed 1 base and J shed 8 bases, with 18 bases lying between them. Germline CDR1 reads SGHTS; CDR2 reads YDEGEE. CDR3 size: 15 residues. The CDR3 DNA is TGTGCCAGCAGCTTGAACCATCGACAGCTCCTGGGCTACACCTTC. This sequence encodes CASSLNHRQLLGYTF.

The chain carries TRBV6-6 and TRBJ2-7; 9 bases align to TRBD1. Germline assignment: CDR1 MNHNY and CDR2 SVGAGI (reference sequence). Germline trimming cut 2 bases from V and 3 bases from J; bases unmatched to any gene: 2. The CDR3 totals 14 residues. CDR3 bases: TGTGCCAGCAGTTACGGGACAGGGTTCTACGAGCAGTACTTC. This gives the protein CASSYGTGFYEQYF.

V usage is TRBV19 and J usage is TRBJ1-2, with 9 bases that match TRBD1. This CDR3 is built from 15 residues. Looked up from germline, CDR1 is LNHDA and CDR2 is SQIVND (reference sequence). J gave up 6 bases and V 8 bases, and 13 bases lay outside the gene matches. The CDR3 region has the DNA TGTGCCAGTGTGAAACAGGGGGCCGGGAAGAATGGCTACACCTTC. This codes for CASVKQGAGKNGYTF.

This sequence joins TRBV27 and TRBJ2-7, with TRBD2 as a possible D gene (6 bases). V was trimmed by 5 bases and J by 3 bases, leaving 20 bases between them. Germline CDR1 and CDR2: MNHEY and SMNVEV (reference sequence). The CDR3 is made up of 16 amino acids. Here the CDR3 reads CASSASPGLSRYEQYF. The CDR3 DNA follows: TGTGCCAGCAGTGCCTCGCCGGGACTCAGCCGCTACGAGCAGTACTTC.

V usage is TRBV6-1 and J usage is TRBJ2-7; 8 bases fit TRBD1. V was pared by 5 bases and J by 4 bases, with 4 bases of the junction left unmatched. CDR3 size: 13 residues. CDR1 is MNHNS, CDR2 SASEGT, per germline. The CDR3 spells CASSLGQEYEQYF. CDR3 in DNA: TGTGCCAGCAGTTTGGGACAGGAATACGAGCAGTACTTC.

The rearrangement links TRBV5-5 to TRBJ2-3, with 7 bases that match TRBD1. V dropped 0 bases and J dropped 2; count of bases not matched to a gene: 3. This CDR3 is 15 amino acids long. Germline CDR1 SGHKS, CDR2 YYEKEE (reference sequence). CDR3 bases: TGTGCCAGCAGCTTGGCGGGACAGTTCACAGATACGCAGTATTTT. Translating it yields CASSLAGQFTDTQYF.

The rearrangement joins TRBV19 to TRBJ2-7, with 13 bases that match TRBD2. The CDR3 is 15 residues long. Germline CDR1 and CDR2: LNHDA and SQIVND (reference sequence). The trim removed 5 bases at V and 5 bases at J, leaving 6 bases unmatched. The CDR3 protein is CASSAQTSGRNEQYF. In DNA form, the CDR3 reads TGTGCCAGTAGTGCCCAGACTAGCGGGAGGAACGAGCAGTACTTC.

The chain carries TRBV7-2 and TRBJ2-5; the D gene is possibly TRBD2 (5 bases). The germline V gene has CDR1 SGHTA and CDR2 FQGNSA. This CDR3 spans 15 amino acids. V lost 2 bases and J lost 4, with 14 bases in between. The CDR3 is CASSLIVGRVETQYF. In DNA, the CDR3 is TGTGCCAGCAGCTTAATCGTCGGGCGGGTAGAGACCCAGTACTTC.

V usage is TRBV5-4 and J usage is TRBJ2-1; 13 bases are shared with TRBD2. This CDR3 has 20 residues. The ends lost 4 bases at V and 0 bases at J; junction bases unmatched: 13. From germline, CDR1 is SGHNT and CDR2 YYREEE (reference sequence). The CDR3: CASSPGTSGTSRSSYNEQFF. CDR3 nucleotides: TGTGCCAGCAGCCCCGGGACTAGCGGGACAAGCAGGAGCTCCTACAATGAGCAGTTCTTC.

This chain connects TRBV5-1 to TRBJ2-7; D perhaps matches TRBD1 (5 bases). Germline CDR1 and CDR2: SGHRS and YFSETQ. The CDR3 extends over 16 amino acids. Deletions cut 3 bases from V and 2 bases from J, with 18 bases between. The CDR3 DNA reads TGCGCCAGCAGCTATTTGGGTTCAGAAGGGGCCTACGAGCAGTACTTC. This encodes CASSYLGSEGAYEQYF.

The V call is TRBV19, the J call TRBJ2-7; weak D call: TRBD2 (7 bases). This CDR3 has 15 residues. Germline CDR1 is LNHDA and CDR2 is SQIVND (reference sequence). V was pared by 3 bases and J by 2 bases, with 14 bases between. The chain's CDR3 is CASSMSGTPTYEQYF. CDR3 nucleotides: TGTGCCAGTAGTATGAGCGGGACACCTACCTACGAGCAGTACTTC.